Listed below are T cell receptor beta chains from one sample, sequenced in a study of STAT5B mutations in CD4+ large granular lymphocyte leukemia. This table comes from immunoSEQ multiplex PCR, and its TCRdb copy is limited to in-frame clones, with some not included. The table has 30,000 to 35,000 clones, roughly 88% seen once. The sequencing input was CD4+ T cells from blood buffy coats. The receptors stem from a human donor in good health. CDR3s include the opening cysteine and the closing phenylalanine or tryptophan. The order of the fields is J gene, D gene, V gene, CDR3 protein, CDR3 DNA. A D gene is named only where the DNA matches it firmly.

TRBJ2-3	TRBD2	TRBV7-6	CASSLARGGGPDTQYF	TGTGCCAGCAGCTTAGCGCGGGGCGGGGGGCCAGATACGCAGTATTTT
TRBJ1-6	NA	TRBV5-1	CASSLLPNSPLHF	TGCGCCAGCAGCTTATTGCCGAATTCACCCCTCCACTTT
TRBJ2-1	NA	TRBV13	CASSFKGSAQQFF	TGTGCCAGCAGCTTCAAGGGGTCCGCACAGCAGTTCTTC
TRBJ2-2	TRBD1	TRBV27	CASTRDRRNTGELFF	TGTGCCAGCACCCGGGACAGAAGGAACACCGGGGAGCTGTTTTTT
TRBJ2-7	TRBD2	TRBV2	CASQGLAGVINEQYF	TGTGCCAGCCAAGGACTAGCGGGAGTAATAAACGAGCAGTACTTC
TRBJ2-2	TRBD2	TRBV5-8	CASVLGSGSFSGELFF	TGTGCCAGCGTGTTGGGAAGCGGGAGTTTTTCCGGGGAGCTGTTTTTT
TRBJ1-4	TRBD1	TRBV5-1	CATSRGTGREKLFF	TGCGCCACCTCCAGGGGGACAGGGAGGGAAAAACTGTTTTTT
TRBJ2-7	NA	TRBV4-3	CASSQIFQQVSYEQYF	TGCGCCAGCAGCCAGATTTTCCAACAGGTCTCCTACGAGCAGTACTTC
TRBJ1-6	NA	TRBV19	CASSMGAGGRRPLHF	TGTGCCAGTAGTATGGGGGCCGGGGGTCGGCGACCCCTCCACTTT
TRBJ2-2	NA	TRBV5-4	CASSLGVVTAGELFF	TGTGCCAGCAGCTTAGGGGTAGTGACTGCCGGGGAGCTGTTTTTT
TRBJ1-5	NA	TRBV7-2	CASSFGQNAQHF	TGTGCCAGCAGCTTTGGGCAGAATGCACAGCATTTT